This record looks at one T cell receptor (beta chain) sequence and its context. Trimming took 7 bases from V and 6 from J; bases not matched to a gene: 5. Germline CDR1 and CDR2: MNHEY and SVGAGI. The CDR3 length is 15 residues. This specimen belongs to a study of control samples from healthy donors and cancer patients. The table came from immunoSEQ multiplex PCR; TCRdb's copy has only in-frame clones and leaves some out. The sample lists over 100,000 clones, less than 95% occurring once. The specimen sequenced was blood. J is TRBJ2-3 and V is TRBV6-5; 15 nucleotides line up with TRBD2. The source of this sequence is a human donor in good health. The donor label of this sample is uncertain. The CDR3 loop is CASTGLAGGGDTQYF. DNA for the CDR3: TGTGCCAGCACGGGACTAGCGGGGGGAGGGGATACGCAGTATTTT.